This TCR beta chain was captured in a study of CD8 T cells in Susac syndrome. Germline-derived CDR1 and CDR2 are SNHLY and FYNNEI. Trimming removed 4 bases at V and 6 bases at J, with 10 bases between. The length of the CDR3 is 13 residues. In blood CD8+ and CD4+ T cells, TCR beta underwent sequencing. When the RNA was reverse transcribed, random hexamers were used with an input of roughly 0.5 to 1 ug. By means of immunoSEQ multiplex PCR, TCR beta CDR3 spanning 54 Vbeta and 13 Jbeta underwent amplification. Each CDR3 protein is one row after TCRdb ran MiXCR on the immunoSEQ multiplex PCR reads. This sample has approximately 180,000 distinct CDR3 sequences; about 94% occur once, and the top ten carry roughly 0.1%. This clonotype was observed a single time.

The sequenced sample was CD4+ T cells from PBMCs. The rearrangement links TRBV2 to TRBJ1-5; no clear D gene. This clonotype was sampled from a human donor with multiple sclerosis. The CDR3 sequence: CASSVKRAQPQHF. The CDR3 nucleotides are TGTGCCAGCAGTGTCAAAAGGGCTCAGCCCCAGCATTTT.